Listed below are T cell receptor beta chains from one sample, sequenced in a study of regulatory T cells in long-lasting Graves disease. TCRdb reprocessed the multiplex PCR reads via MiXCR and lists one record per CDR3 protein. The sample lists some 460,000 distinct CDR3 sequences; 15% to 20% were seen once. In addition, the sample was reused for a study of T cells in Graves' hyperthyroidism and ophthalmopathy.

Sequencing was performed on peripheral blood mononuclear cells (PBMCs), taken at new diagnosis, from a patient treated with antithyroid drugs. These TCRs come from a man between 35 and 55 years old with Graves disease. Each CDR3 is given with its conserved first and last residue. Each record gives: clone size, J gene, D gene, V gene, CDR3 protein, CDR3 DNA. A D gene is named only where the DNA matches it firmly. Clone size appears in some rows only: once, few, many, or a class for an expanded clone.

>.|TRBJ2-2|TRBD1|TRBV20-1
CSARDVTGITGELFF
TGCAGTGCTAGAGACGTGACAGGGATTACCGGGGAGCTGTTTTTT
>.|TRBJ1-3|.|TRBV2
CASRCRGISGNAIYF
TGTGCCAGCCGGTGCAGGGGTATCTCTGGAAACGCCATATATTTT
>many|TRBJ1-2|.|TRBV28
CASSLFGGPNYGYTF
TGTGCCAGCAGTTTATTTGGGGGGCCGAACTATGGCTACACCTTC
>.|TRBJ1-5|TRBD1|TRBV19
CASSMGDSSKQPQHF
TGTGCCAGTAGTATGGGGGACAGTAGCAAGCAGCCCCAGCATTTT
>many|TRBJ1-1|.|TRBV28
CASMGSSPTEAFF
TGTGCCAGCATGGGCTCGTCTCCCACTGAAGCTTTCTTT
>few|TRBJ1-3|.|TRBV6-1
CASSRTASGNTIYF
TGTGCCAGCAGCAGGACTGCATCTGGAAACACCATATATTTT
>many|TRBJ1-1|.|TRBV11-3
CASRLVMNTEAFF
TGTGCCAGCAGATTAGTAATGAACACTGAAGCTTTCTTT
>many|TRBJ1-1|.|TRBV5-1
CASSPTDSLNTEAFF
TGCGCCAGCAGCCCGACGGACAGTCTGAACACTGAAGCTTTCTTT
>few|TRBJ1-1|TRBD1|TRBV9
CASSVYPGQMNTEAFF
TGTGCCAGCAGCGTCTATCCGGGACAGATGAACACTGAAGCTTTCTTT
>.|TRBJ2-1|.|TRBV10-3
CAISESMAGSYNEQFF
TGTGCCATCAGTGAGTCGATGGCAGGATCCTACAATGAGCAGTTCTTC
>.|TRBJ2-7|.|TRBV19
CASSITGRPGYEQYF
TGTGCCAGTAGCATAACGGGCAGGCCGGGCTACGAGCAGTACTTC
>.|TRBJ1-1|.|TRBV29-1
CSVTSRGASEAFF
TGCAGCGTTACTTCACGGGGCGCATCAGAAGCTTTCTTT
>few|TRBJ1-6|.|TRBV6-1
CASSPGTSPLHF
TGTGCCAGCTCCCCTGGAACATCACCCCTCCACTTT
>few|TRBJ2-2|.|TRBV9
CASSVTSFHGSYTGELFF
TGTGCCAGCAGCGTAACCTCTTTTCACGGATCCTACACCGGGGAGCTGTTTTTT
>many|TRBJ1-2|.|TRBV5-1
CASSLAGGLGYTF
TGCGCCAGCAGCTTGGCCGGGGGGCTTGGCTACACCTTC
>many|TRBJ2-4|.|TRBV5-4
CASSSPGADIQYF
TGTGCCAGCAGCTCCCCCGGGGCCGACATTCAGTACTTC
>many|TRBJ2-1|TRBD2|TRBV5-1
CASSGGLASYNEQFF
TGCGCCAGCAGCGGCGGACTAGCGTCCTACAATGAGCAGTTCTTC
>.|TRBJ1-3|.|TRBV6-1
CAGRFGGPLSGNTIYF
TGTGCCGGACGTTTCGGGGGACCGCTCTCTGGAAACACCATATATTTT
>many|TRBJ1-2|.|TRBV28
CASSLQAWDGYTF
TGTGCCAGCAGTTTACAGGCTTGGGATGGCTACACCTTC
>many|TRBJ2-2|.|TRBV2
CASSQGIGELFF
TGTGCCAGCAGCCAGGGGATCGGGGAGCTGTTTTTT
>many|TRBJ1-2|.|TRBV14
CASSQGGGSNYGYTF
TGTGCCAGCAGCCAAGGTGGGGGCAGTAACTATGGCTACACCTTC
>many|TRBJ2-3|TRBD1|TRBV10-1
CASRPGQGTDTQYF
TGCGCCAGCAGACCGGGACAGGGCACAGATACGCAGTATTTT
>many|TRBJ2-5|.|TRBV28
CASSFGAREQETQYF
TGTGCCAGCAGTTTTGGTGCGAGGGAGCAAGAGACCCAGTACTTC
>.|TRBJ2-7|TRBD2|TRBV5-6
CASSPDGSGLAYEQYF
TGTGCCAGCAGCCCTGACGGCTCGGGACTAGCCTACGAGCAGTACTTC
>.|TRBJ1-1|TRBD1|TRBV20-1
CSAKVSDRGLWAFF
TGCAGTGCTAAAGTTTCGGACAGGGGGCTGTGGGCTTTCTTT